In its sample, the clone carrying this T cell receptor beta chain was seen a few times. This entry belongs to a study of blood T cell repertoires in COVID-19. Study information: The United States, Italy and Spain provided the acute and convalescent COVID-19 samples. PBMCs, B-cell-depleted T cells, or T cells provided the cDNA or gDNA that made up the material.

In the authors' methods: It was from reference gene primer amplification that nucleated cell counts were estimated. The repertoire was sequenced with immunoSEQ multiplex PCR; TCRdb's copy has only in-frame clones and lacks some. Clone size and the V and J calls come from that table; the DNA yielded D and trimming. The repertoire holds 100,000 or so clones, with about three quarters as singletons. The junction had 6 bases not matched to a gene; V was cut back by 3 bases and J by 7 bases. CDR1 and CDR2 from the germline V gene are SGDLS and YYNGEE. This CDR3 spans 13 amino acids. J is TRBJ1-2 and V is TRBV9; 7 bases are a match to TRBD1. Sequenced sample: peripheral blood. The receptor's source is a woman between 70 and 85 years old with acute or convalescent COVID-19. CDR3 bases: TGTGCCAGCAGCGCAGGGACAGAGCCTGGCTACACCTTC. Translated, it gives CASSAGTEPGYTF.